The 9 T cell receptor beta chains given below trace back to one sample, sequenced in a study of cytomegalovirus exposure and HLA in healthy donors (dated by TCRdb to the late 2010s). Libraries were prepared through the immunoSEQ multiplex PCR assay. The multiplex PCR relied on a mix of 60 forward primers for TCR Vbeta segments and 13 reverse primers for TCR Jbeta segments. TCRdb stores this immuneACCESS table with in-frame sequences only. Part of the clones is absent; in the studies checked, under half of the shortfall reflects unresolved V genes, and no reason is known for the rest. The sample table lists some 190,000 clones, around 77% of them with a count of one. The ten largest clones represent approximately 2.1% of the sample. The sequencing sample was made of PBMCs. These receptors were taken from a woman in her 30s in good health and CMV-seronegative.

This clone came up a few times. CDR3 sequence (DNA): TGTGCCTGGAGTGTACAGGGGGGGACCTACGAGCAGTACTTC. The encoded protein is CAWSVQGGTYEQYF. The gene calls are TRBV30 and TRBJ2-5, with D perhaps TRBD1 (8 bases). TRBJ2-7 matches the DNA end more closely, so the J call is doubtful. CDR1 GTSNPN and CDR2 SVGIG come from the germline V gene (reference sequence). This CDR3 is built from 14 residues.

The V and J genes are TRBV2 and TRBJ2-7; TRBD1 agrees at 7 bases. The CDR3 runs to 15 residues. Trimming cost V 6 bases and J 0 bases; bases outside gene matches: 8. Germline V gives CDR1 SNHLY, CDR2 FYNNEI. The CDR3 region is CASRTGQAISYEQYF. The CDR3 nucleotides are TGTGCCAGCAGAACCGGACAGGCCATCTCCTACGAGCAGTACTTC.

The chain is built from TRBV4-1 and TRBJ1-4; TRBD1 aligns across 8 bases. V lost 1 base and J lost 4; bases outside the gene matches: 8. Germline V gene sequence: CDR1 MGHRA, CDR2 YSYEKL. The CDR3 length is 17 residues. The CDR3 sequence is CASSQGTGLFGNEKLFF. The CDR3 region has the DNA TGCGCCAGCAGCCAAGGGACAGGGCTCTTCGGTAATGAAAAACTGTTTTTT.

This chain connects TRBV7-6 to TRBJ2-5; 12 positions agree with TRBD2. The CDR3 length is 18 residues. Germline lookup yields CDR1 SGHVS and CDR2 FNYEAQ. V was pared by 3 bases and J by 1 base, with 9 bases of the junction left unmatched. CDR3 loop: CASSFGLAGRLLQETQYF. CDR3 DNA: TGTGCCAGCAGCTTCGGACTAGCGGGGCGACTCCTCCAAGAGACCCAGTACTTC.

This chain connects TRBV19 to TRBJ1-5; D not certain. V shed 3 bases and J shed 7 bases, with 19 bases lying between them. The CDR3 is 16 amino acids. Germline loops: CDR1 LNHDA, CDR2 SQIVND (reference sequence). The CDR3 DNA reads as TGTGCCAGTAGTATTGCTGGCAGGCGCTCCATACAGCCCCAGCATTTT. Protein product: CASSIAGRRSIQPQHF.

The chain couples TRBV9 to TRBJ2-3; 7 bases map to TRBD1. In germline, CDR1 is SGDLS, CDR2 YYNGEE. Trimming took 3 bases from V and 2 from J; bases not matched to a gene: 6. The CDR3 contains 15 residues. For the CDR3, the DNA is TGTGCCAGCAGCGCCAGGACAGGATCCACAGATACGCAGTATTTT. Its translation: CASSARTGSTDTQYF.

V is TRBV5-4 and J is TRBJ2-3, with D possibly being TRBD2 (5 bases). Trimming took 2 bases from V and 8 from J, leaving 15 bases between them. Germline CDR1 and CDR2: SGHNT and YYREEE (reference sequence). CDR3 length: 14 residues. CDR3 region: CASSLLAKDATQYF. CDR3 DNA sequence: TGTGCCAGCAGCTTATTAGCGAAGGACGCTACGCAGTATTTT.

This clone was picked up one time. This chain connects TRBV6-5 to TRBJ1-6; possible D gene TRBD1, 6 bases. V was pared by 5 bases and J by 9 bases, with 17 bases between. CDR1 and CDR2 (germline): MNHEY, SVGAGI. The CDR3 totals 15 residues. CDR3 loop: CASSRSDRSGSPLHF. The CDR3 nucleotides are TGTGCCAGCAGTCGCAGTGACAGGTCAGGTTCACCCCTCCACTTT.

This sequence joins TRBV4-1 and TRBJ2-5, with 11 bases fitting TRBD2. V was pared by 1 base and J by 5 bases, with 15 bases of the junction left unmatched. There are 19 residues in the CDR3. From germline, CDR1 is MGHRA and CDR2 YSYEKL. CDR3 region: CASSQVRGSGGAYAETQYF. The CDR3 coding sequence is TGCGCCAGCAGCCAAGTCCGTGGTAGCGGGGGGGCTTACGCGGAGACCCAGTACTTC.